One and the same sample provided the 13 T cell receptor beta chains below, sequenced in a study of blood T cells in healthy people across ages. Combining a sample-barcoded 5' primer with a J-beta primer mix, a second PCR ran for about 7 to 11 cycles. TCRdb re-derived calls from the 5' RACE reads in MiXCR, one entry per CDR3 protein. The profile covers approximately 800,000 distinct CDR3 sequences, with about 53% appearing a single time and approximately 40% taken by the ten largest. The sequencing input was blood. Receptors were obtained from a man older than 75 in good health.

V usage is TRBV5-6 and J usage is TRBJ2-5, with D possibly matching TRBD1 (5 bases). The J call may be wrong; the DNA end is better matched by TRBJ2-7. The CDR3 loop spans 13 amino acids. Germline V gene lookup returns CDR1 SGHDT and CDR2 YYEEEE. The DNA for the CDR3 is TGTGCCAGCCGACAGTCTTTGGGGAACGAGCAGTACTTC. Translating it yields CASRQSLGNEQYF.

This clonotype was seen more than once but under ten times. The chain couples TRBV2 to TRBJ1-1; possibly TRBD1 for D (5 bases). Trimming removed 8 bases at V and 7 bases at J, with 17 bases between. Per germline, CDR1 SNHLY and CDR2 FYNNEI. CDR3 length: 13 amino acids. The CDR3 nucleotides are TGTGCCAGCGGCCCTACAGGAGCCAGTGAAGCTTTCTTT. Translating it yields CASGPTGASEAFF.

In its sample, this clonotype was seen a few times. The V call is TRBV13, the J call TRBJ1-5; D is unresolved. Trimming removed 0 bases from V and 3 bases from J, with 6 bases in between. Germline CDR1 reads PRHDT; CDR2 reads FYEKMQ (reference sequence). There are 14 residues in the CDR3. The CDR3 nucleotides are TGTGCCAGCAGCTTAGGACGGTTCAATCAGCCCCAGCATTTT. Translating it yields CASSLGRFNQPQHF. The full variable domain, completed using reference TRBV13 and TRBJ1-5, is AAGVIQSPRHLIKEKRETATLKCYPIPRHDTVYWYQQGPGQDPQFLISFYEKMQSDKGSIPDRFSAQQFSDYHSELNMSSLELGDSALYFCASSLGRFNQPQHFGDGTRLSIL.

The chain links TRBV27 to TRBJ1-2; D unclear. Germline V gene sequence: CDR1 MNHEY, CDR2 SMNVEV (reference sequence). Trimming removed 3 bases from V and 8 bases from J, with 16 bases in between. The CDR3 is made up of 14 amino acids. CDR3 protein: CASSFQLLGGGYTF. The CDR3 region has the DNA TGTGCCAGCAGTTTCCAGCTCTTGGGTGGGGGCTACACCTTC.

The rearrangement uses TRBV27 and TRBJ2-1, with TRBD2 matching over 7 bases. V shed 4 bases and J 8 bases; nucleotides not matched to a gene: 11. The CDR3 covers 15 residues. The germline CDR1 and CDR2 sequences are MNHEY and SMNVEV (reference sequence). DNA for the CDR3: TGTGCCAGCAGTTCACCGAGCGGGACTAACGATGAGCAGTTCTTC. This encodes CASSSPSGTNDEQFF.

This clonotype was found once. The rearrangement joins TRBV27 to TRBJ2-1, with 7 bases aligning to TRBD2. Germline V lookup: CDR1 MNHEY, CDR2 SMNVEV (reference sequence). The ends lost 5 bases at V and 5 bases at J; junction bases unmatched: 15. The CDR3 is made up of 17 amino acids. The CDR3 protein is CASSLLPWRELNNEQFF. The CDR3 coding sequence is TGTGCCAGCAGTCTACTCCCATGGCGGGAGCTAAACAATGAGCAGTTCTTC.

This chain connects TRBV27 to TRBJ2-3, with 10 nucleotides matching TRBD2. V gave up 5 bases and J gave up 6 bases; unmatched junction bases: 5. Germline V lookup: CDR1 MNHEY, CDR2 SMNVEV (reference sequence). The CDR3 extends over 14 amino acids. The CDR3 protein is CASSRAGGFDTQYF. The CDR3 DNA is TGTGCCAGCAGTCGAGCGGGAGGGTTTGATACGCAGTATTTT.

There are a few counts of this clonotype. This sequence joins TRBV3-1 and TRBJ2-7, with TRBD1 identical over 7 bases. The CDR3 extends over 14 amino acids. V was pared by 3 bases and J by 1 base, with 3 bases of the junction left unmatched. Germline lookup yields CDR1 LGHDT and CDR2 YNNKEL (reference sequence). In DNA, the CDR3 is TGTGCCAGCAGCCAGAGGGGACAGTCCTACGAGCAGTACTTC. Its translation is CASSQRGQSYEQYF.

The CDR3 spells CSARDFGGIKYEQYF. The CDR3 region has the DNA TGCAGTGCTAGAGATTTCGGGGGGATCAAATACGAGCAGTACTTC. The chain joins TRBV20-1 to TRBJ2-7, with 7 bases that match TRBD2. Looked up from germline, CDR1 is DFQATT and CDR2 is SNEGSKA (reference sequence). After removal of 0 bases from V and 4 bases from J, the junction contained 9 bases not matched to a gene. The CDR3 runs 15 residues.

This clonotype was observed a few times. This chain uses TRBV5-1 with TRBJ2-1, with a possible D match to TRBD2 (6 bases). In germline, CDR1 is SGHRS, CDR2 YFSETQ. Trimming took 4 bases from V and 12 from J, leaving 20 bases between them. This CDR3 has 14 amino acids. CDR3 amino acids: CASSKSASGAGQFF. CDR3 DNA: TGCGCCAGCAGCAAAAGCGCTTCGGGAGCTGGGCAGTTCTTC.

The chain uses TRBV20-1 and TRBJ2-7; a possible D gene is TRBD1 (6 bases). Germline lookup yields CDR1 DFQATT and CDR2 SNEGSKA (reference sequence). CDR3 size: 13 residues. Trimming left V 3 bases short and J 3 bases short, with 12 bases between. In DNA, the CDR3 is TGCAGTGCTAGTTTACAGGGTCTCTACGAGCAGTACTTC. It encodes CSASLQGLYEQYF.

This chain uses TRBV4-1 with TRBJ1-1; 11 bases map to TRBD1. Germline loops: CDR1 MGHRA, CDR2 YSYEKL. Trimming took 6 bases from V and 1 from J; bases not matched to a gene: 7. The CDR3 extends over 16 amino acids. The CDR3 DNA reads TGCGCCAGCAGTCCGGCGGGGACAGGGGGGAACACTGAAGCTTTCTTT. Encoded protein: CASSPAGTGGNTEAFF.

This clonotype turned up a few times. J is TRBJ2-6 and V is TRBV29-1; TRBD1 agrees at 8 bases. V shed 6 bases and J 2 bases; nucleotides not matched to a gene: 0. This CDR3 is built from 13 residues. Germline V CDR1 and CDR2: SQVTM, ANQGSEA. DNA for the CDR3: TGCAGCGTACAGGGGGCTGGGGCCAACGTCCTGACTTTC. As protein: CSVQGAGANVLTF.